The T cell receptor beta chain described here comes from a study of shared T cell receptors in the human thymus. The CDR3 sequence is 15 residues long. The V and J ends lost 0 bases and 5 bases, in that order; junction bases with no gene match: 3. The germline V gene has CDR1 SGHRS and CDR2 YFSETQ. TCRdb keeps only in-frame clones here, not all; method: immunoSEQ multiplex PCR. The sample has under 850,000 clones; 85% to 90% are singletons. As concerns this clone: Other nucleotide sequences from this sample produce the same CDR3.

Separately, the same data were catalogued under a study of human thymus T cells.

The V gene is TRBV5-1, the J gene TRBJ2-7, with 12 bases aligning to TRBD1. This sequence originates from a boy younger than two with a congenital heart defect. Material for sequencing was thymocytes. The DNA of the CDR3 is TGCGCCAGCAGCTTGGCGGGACAGGGGGCCCACGAGCAGTACTTC. This sequence encodes CASSLAGQGAHEQYF.